The 28 T cell receptor beta chains reported below all come from one sample, sequenced in a study of T cell responses to AZD1222 COVID-19 vaccine. Using immunoSEQ multiplex PCR, the repertoire was profiled, and TCRdb retains in-frame clones only, with some absent. The sample carries about 55,000 clones, around nine tenths recorded once. Sequencing used peripheral blood, obtained on day 0 of AZD1222 vaccination. The receptors here all came from an adult in good health.

The V gene is TRBV7-9, the J gene TRBJ1-1; D is unresolved. The CDR3 runs 14 residues. Trimming pared 2 bases from V and 0 bases from J, leaving 7 bases between. From germline, CDR1 is SEHNR and CDR2 FQNEAQ (reference sequence). CDR3 coding DNA: TGTGCCAGCAGCTTAACCGACATGAACACTGAAGCTTTCTTT. Amino acid sequence: CASSLTDMNTEAFF.

The gene calls are TRBV28 and TRBJ1-1; 7 nucleotides line up with TRBD1. CDR1 is MDHEN and CDR2 is SYDVKM in the germline V gene. Germline trimming cut 3 bases from V and 4 bases from J; bases unmatched to any gene: 5. This CDR3 comprises 14 residues. The CDR3 region is CASSLEGASTEAFF. The CDR3 nucleotides read TGTGCCAGCAGTTTGGAGGGGGCGAGCACTGAAGCTTTCTTT.

The rearrangement uses TRBV5-1 and TRBJ2-1; perhaps TRBD2 as D (6 bases). Germline-derived CDR1 and CDR2 are SGHRS and YFSETQ. Trimming took off 3 bases at V and 6 bases at J, with 16 bases between the two ends. The CDR3 length is 15 residues. The CDR3 nucleotides are TGCGCCAGCAGCTACGGGACGGCCGGGGGCAATGAGCAGTTCTTC. Its translation is CASSYGTAGGNEQFF.

This chain uses TRBV4-3 with TRBJ2-5; D may be TRBD1 (6 bases). V was trimmed by 4 bases and J by 0 bases, leaving 12 bases between them. Per germline, CDR1 LGHNA and CDR2 YSLEER. The length of the CDR3 is 15 residues. CDR3 residues: CASSLDRQYQETQYF. In DNA form, the CDR3 reads TGCGCCAGCAGCCTGGACAGACAATACCAAGAGACCCAGTACTTC.

This sequence joins TRBV19 and TRBJ1-2; D remains ambiguous. The length of the CDR3 is 17 residues. Germline V gene lookup returns CDR1 LNHDA and CDR2 SQIVND (reference sequence). V was shortened by 9 bases and J by 4 bases, with 27 bases between the two germline ends. The DNA of the CDR3 is TGTGCCAGCCTACACTCCGCAGTGCTGGCGGAAGTCTATGGCTACACCTTC. This translates into CASLHSAVLAEVYGYTF.

This rearrangement joins TRBV6-5 to TRBJ2-7; 7 bases are a match to TRBD1. The germline gives CDR1 MNHEY, CDR2 SVGAGI. The CDR3 totals 14 residues. Germline trimming cut 5 bases from V and 2 bases from J; bases unmatched to any gene: 6. CDR3 nucleotide sequence: TGTGCCAGCAGTACGACAGGGATCGCCTACGAGCAGTACTTC. Translated: CASSTTGIAYEQYF.

The V gene is TRBV28, the J gene TRBJ2-5, with D uncertain. Germline V gene data show CDR1 as MDHEN and CDR2 as SYDVKM. With 4 bases removed from V and 5 bases from J, the gap between germline ends came to 8 bases. This CDR3 has 12 residues. This chain's CDR3 is CASSYSIETQYF. The CDR3 bases are TGTGCCAGCAGTTACTCGATCGAGACCCAGTACTTC.

The chain uses TRBV7-9 and TRBJ1-5; 9 nucleotides match TRBD1. The CDR3 loop spans 14 amino acids. In germline, CDR1 is SEHNR, CDR2 FQNEAQ (reference sequence). V dropped 6 bases and J dropped 6; count of bases not matched to a gene: 6. Here the CDR3 reads CASSRQGVGQPQHF. The CDR3 DNA reads as TGTGCCAGCAGTCGACAGGGGGTCGGTCAGCCCCAGCATTTT.

This clone was detected only once. The chain carries TRBV14 and TRBJ2-1, with 9 positions matching TRBD2. The CDR3 consists of 15 residues. Germline V gene lookup returns CDR1 SGHDN and CDR2 FVKESK. Losses at the gene ends were 6 bases for V and 0 bases for J; bases not matched to a gene: 3. The CDR3 loop is CASRMTSGSYNEQFF. Here the CDR3 DNA reads TGTGCCAGCAGGATGACTAGCGGCTCCTACAATGAGCAGTTCTTC.

The gene calls are TRBV7-2 and TRBJ2-1; TRBD2 is a possible D gene (7 bases). The CDR3 loop spans 16 amino acids. Trimming shortened V by 6 bases and J by 8 bases, and 23 bases separated the two germline ends. Germline V CDR1 and CDR2: SGHTA, FQGNSA. DNA of the CDR3: TGTGCCAGCAGTCGCCTCGAGGGGGGGGCTAAAGATGAGCAGTTCTTC. Translating it yields CASSRLEGGAKDEQFF.

The gene calls are TRBV4-3 and TRBJ2-3; weak D call: TRBD1 (6 bases). Germline V gives CDR1 LGHNA, CDR2 YSLEER. The V end was cut by 1 base, the J end by 1 base, with 12 bases between. CDR3 length: 16 amino acids. Written as DNA, the CDR3 is TGCGCCAGCAGCCAAGGGTGGGGGCCCCGCACAGATACGCAGTATTTT. Translation gives CASSQGWGPRTDTQYF.

This clone was seen more than once but under ten times. CDR3: CASSQELGVGSPLHF. The CDR3 nucleotides read TGTGCCAGCAGCCAAGAATTAGGGGTCGGGTCACCCCTCCACTTT. The V call is TRBV4-2, the J call TRBJ1-6, with D possibly being TRBD1 (5 bases). Germline V lookup: CDR1 LGHNA, CDR2 YNFKEQ. Between the trimmed V and J ends, which lost 0 bases and 10 bases, there was a span of 13 bases. This CDR3 contains 15 residues.

V and J are TRBV28 and TRBJ1-1; no reliable D call. The V gene lost 7 bases and the J gene lost 1 base, with 16 bases spanning the gap. The CDR3 is 15 residues long. Germline values: CDR1 MDHEN, CDR2 SYDVKM. CDR3 residues: CASTLFRFQNTEAFF. CDR3 sequence (DNA): TGTGCCAGCACCCTTTTCAGATTCCAGAACACTGAAGCTTTCTTT.

The chain employs TRBV7-2 and TRBJ2-3; D might be TRBD1 (5 bases). V lost 5 bases, J lost 0 bases, and 15 bases lay in between. Looked up from germline, CDR1 is SGHTA and CDR2 is FQGNSA. The CDR3 is 16 residues long. This CDR3 is CASSTRGFGSTDTQYF. In DNA, the CDR3 is TGTGCCAGCAGCACAAGGGGATTCGGAAGCACAGATACGCAGTATTTT.

The V call is TRBV5-6, the J call TRBJ2-7, with D unclear. Germline V CDR1 and CDR2: SGHDT, YYEEEE. V dropped 0 bases and J dropped 2 bases, with 9 bases sitting between them. CDR3 size: 14 residues. This chain's CDR3 is CASSLGQPTYEQYF. Written as DNA, the CDR3 is TGTGCCAGCAGCTTGGGGCAGCCAACCTACGAGCAGTACTTC.

The rearrangement links TRBV9 to TRBJ2-7; D may correspond to TRBD1 or TRBD2 (5 bases each). Germline V gene data show CDR1 as SGDLS and CDR2 as YYNGEE. This CDR3 is built from 19 residues. Trimming cost V 4 bases and J 0 bases, with 26 bases left between them. The CDR3 DNA reads as TGTGCCAGCAGCCACGCATTAGGTCGGGGCCGTCTAGTCTCCTACGAGCAGTACTTC. Its protein is CASSHALGRGRLVSYEQYF.

The chain uses TRBV5-1 and TRBJ1-4; 8 nucleotides agree with TRBD1. The CDR3 runs 15 residues. J lost 10 bases, V lost 5 bases, and 13 bases had no gene match. Germline lookup yields CDR1 SGHRS and CDR2 YFSETQ. The CDR3 nucleotides are TGCGCCAGCAGGCAAGGGGACAGGCCTCCGGGAAAACTGTTTTTT. This translates into CASRQGDRPPGKLFF.

The chain has TRBV24-1 and TRBJ2-3, with 8 bases aligning to TRBD2. Trimming cost V 3 bases and J 1 base; bases outside gene matches: 2. This CDR3 contains 15 residues. Germline V CDR1 and CDR2: KGHDR, SFDVKD. The CDR3: CATSDGGGRTDTQYF. CDR3 in DNA: TGTGCCACCAGTGATGGCGGGGGGCGCACAGATACGCAGTATTTT.

J is TRBJ1-1 and V is TRBV19; TRBD1 aligns across 8 bases. This CDR3 contains 15 residues. The J segment lost 1 base and the V segment lost 7 bases, leaving 8 bases of the junction unmatched. From germline, CDR1 is LNHDA and CDR2 SQIVND (reference sequence). The CDR3 region has the DNA TGTGCCAGTACAAAGACAGGGGTTGGGAACACTGAAGCTTTCTTT. Amino acid sequence: CASTKTGVGNTEAFF.

This chain links TRBV11-2 with TRBJ1-1; no clear D. Per germline, CDR1 SGHAT and CDR2 FQNNGV. With 5 bases removed from V and 1 base from J, the gap between germline ends came to 8 bases. This CDR3 contains 13 residues. The CDR3 DNA follows: TGTGCCAGCAGCCTAAGTCGGAACACTGAAGCTTTCTTT. It codes for CASSLSRNTEAFF.

The chain uses TRBV12-3 or TRBV12-4 and TRBJ2-7; 8 positions agree with TRBD1. V trimming: 6 bases; J trimming: 0 bases; junction bases outside the gene matches: 1. CDR3 length: 13 residues. This CDR3 reads CASSTGGSYEQYF. CDR3 nucleotide sequence: TGTGCCAGCAGCACAGGGGGCTCCTACGAGCAGTACTTC.

J is TRBJ2-5 and V is TRBV27, with 7 positions matching TRBD1. The CDR3 is 14 residues long. The germline V gene has CDR1 MNHEY and CDR2 SMNVEV (reference sequence). After removal of 5 bases from V and 5 bases from J, the junction contained 8 bases not matched to a gene. In nucleotides, the CDR3 is TGTGCCAGCAGTCCCATTGACAGGGTTGAGACCCAGTACTTC. Its translation: CASSPIDRVETQYF.

The rearrangement joins TRBV5-1 to TRBJ1-1; TRBD1 matches 9 bases. The J segment lost 0 bases and the V segment lost 5 bases, leaving 5 bases of the junction unmatched. Germline CDR1 and CDR2: SGHRS and YFSETQ. The CDR3 runs to 15 residues. The CDR3 region has the DNA TGCGCCAGCAGAAAAACAGGGGGCCTGAACACTGAAGCTTTCTTT. Its translation: CASRKTGGLNTEAFF.

In DNA, the CDR3 is TGCAGCGTTGGATTGGACAGTCATACTGAAGCTTTCTTT. This encodes CSVGLDSHTEAFF. The chain is built from TRBV29-1 and TRBJ1-1, with D possibly TRBD1 on 6 matching bases. The CDR3 totals 13 residues. CDR1 SQVTM and CDR2 ANQGSEA come from the germline V gene. The V end was cut by 4 bases, the J end by 5 bases, with 14 bases between. The full variable domain, with the rest looked up from reference TRBV29-1 and TRBJ1-1, is SAVISQKPSRDICQRGTSLTIQCQVDSQVTMMFWYRQQPGQSLTLIATANQGSEATYESGFVIDKFPISRPNLTFSTLTVSNMSPEDSSIYLCSVGLDSHTEAFFGQGTRLTVV.

The V and J genes are TRBV10-3 and TRBJ2-3; D possibly corresponds to TRBD1 (7 bases). The germline gives CDR1 ENHRY, CDR2 SYGVKD. This CDR3 has 13 residues. Between the trimmed V and J ends, which lost 0 bases and 10 bases, there was a span of 11 bases. CDR3 sequence reads: CAISESEGAAQYF. Here the CDR3 DNA reads TGTGCCATCAGTGAGTCGGAGGGGGCGGCGCAGTATTTT.

The rearrangement uses TRBV27 and TRBJ2-3; unclear D gene. With 4 bases removed from V and 2 bases from J, the gap between germline ends came to 10 bases. Germline loops: CDR1 MNHEY, CDR2 SMNVEV (reference sequence). The CDR3 totals 14 residues. The CDR3 bases are TGTGCCAGCAGTTCCCGCGCCCTCACAGATACGCAGTATTTT. The encoded protein is CASSSRALTDTQYF.

This rearrangement joins TRBV5-4 to TRBJ1-1, with no clear D. This CDR3 spans 14 amino acids. Per germline, CDR1 SGHNT and CDR2 YYREEE (reference sequence). The ends were cut back, 0 bases at V and 3 bases at J, with 9 bases in the middle. The CDR3 bases are TGTGCCAGCAGCTTGGGCGCCGGGGACACTGAAGCTTTCTTT. Its protein product is CASSLGAGDTEAFF.

The chain carries TRBV11-2 and TRBJ1-1, with 9 bases lining up with TRBD1. The germline CDR1 and CDR2 sequences are SGHAT and FQNNGV. The CDR3 runs 17 residues. The ends lost 1 base at V and 3 bases at J; junction bases unmatched: 9. CDR3 nucleotides: TGTGCCAGCAGCTTAGGCTTCGTACAGGGGGCAGACACTGAAGCTTTCTTT. This encodes CASSLGFVQGADTEAFF.